This T cell receptor beta chain stems from a study of PD-1 blockade in mismatch repair-deficient tumors. Sequencing used immunoSEQ multiplex PCR; TCRdb keeps in-frame clones, though not all of them. The sample contains 70,000 to 95,000 clones, 80% to 90% of which appear only once. This CDR3 is built from 15 residues. The germline V gene has CDR1 MGHRA and CDR2 YSYEKL. With V trimmed by 0 bases and J by 5 bases, 5 bases remained unmatched. The clonotype was recovered from an adult with mismatch repair-deficient cancer. This chain joins TRBV4-1 and TRBJ2-5; TRBD1 matches at 8 bases. The sequencing here drew on peripheral blood, taken 44 weeks after starting pembrolizumab. In DNA, the CDR3 is TGCGCCAGCAGCCAAGAGCAGGGGGCGGGGGAGACCCAGTACTTC. Encoded protein: CASSQEQGAGETQYF.